The 18 T cell receptor beta chains given below trace back to one sample, sequenced in a study of cytomegalovirus exposure and HLA in healthy donors. This PCR relied on a set of 60 Vbeta primers and 13 Jbeta primers. Produced via immunoSEQ multiplex PCR; TCRdb's table is partial and in-frame only. The sample lists about 160,000 clones, over 65% occurring once. Sequencing was carried out using PBMCs. These receptors were collected from a man in his forties in good health and CMV-seropositive.

The J gene is TRBJ1-6, the V gene TRBV6-1; no reliable D call. This CDR3 has 12 residues. CDR1 and CDR2 from the germline V gene are MNHNS and SASEGT. Trimming cost V 5 bases and J 9 bases, with 8 bases left between them. Here the CDR3 reads CASSPGSSPLHF. CDR3 sequence (DNA): TGTGCCAGCAGTCCGGGAAGTTCACCCCTCCACTTT.

The rearrangement uses TRBV6-6 and TRBJ2-7; perhaps TRBD1 as D (5 bases). The CDR3 runs 13 residues. V was trimmed by 5 bases and J by 2 bases, leaving 10 bases between them. CDR1 MNHNY and CDR2 SVGAGI come from the germline V gene (reference sequence). The CDR3 is CASSTSGPYEQYF. The CDR3 coding sequence is TGTGCCAGCAGTACCTCAGGGCCCTACGAGCAGTACTTC.

The V gene is TRBV6-1, the J gene TRBJ1-2; 7 bases map to TRBD1. This CDR3 comprises 15 residues. Germline V gene lookup returns CDR1 MNHNS and CDR2 SASEGT. J lost 6 bases, V lost 6 bases, and 13 bases had no gene match. CDR3 sequence: CASSPSSTGSDGYTF. CDR3 nucleotide sequence: TGTGCCAGCAGCCCGAGTTCGACAGGGAGCGATGGCTACACCTTC.

The V call is TRBV7-9, the J call TRBJ1-1, with D tentatively TRBD1 (5 bases). There are 15 residues in the CDR3. Deletions cut 5 bases from V and 0 bases from J, with 13 bases between. Germline loops: CDR1 SEHNR, CDR2 FQNEAQ (reference sequence). CDR3 region: CASSPRQSVNTEAFF. The CDR3 nucleotides read TGTGCCAGCAGCCCTAGACAGTCGGTGAACACTGAAGCTTTCTTT.

The chain recombines TRBV9 with TRBJ1-1, with TRBD1 matching 7 bases. V was pared by 4 bases and J by 0 bases, with 3 bases of the junction left unmatched. Germline V lookup: CDR1 SGDLS, CDR2 YYNGEE. The CDR3 runs 14 residues. The CDR3 reads CASSKGQMNTEAFF. CDR3 bases: TGTGCCAGCAGCAAGGGACAGATGAACACTGAAGCTTTCTTT.

This clone was found a few times. Other DNA sequences in the sample encode the same CDR3. The chain links TRBV4-3 to TRBJ1-1, with D perhaps matching TRBD1 (6 bases). The V gene's germline CDR1 is LGHNA and CDR2 YSLEER. The CDR3 covers 14 residues. With 3 bases removed from V and 1 base from J, the gap between germline ends came to 9 bases. The CDR3 loop reads CASSQDRANTEAFF. CDR3 nucleotide sequence: TGCGCCAGCAGCCAGGACAGAGCGAACACTGAAGCTTTCTTT.

The count of this clone is one. The chain recombines TRBV5-6 with TRBJ2-5; 11 bases match TRBD2. The V segment lost 0 bases and the J segment 5 bases; nucleotides outside the gene matches: 9. Germline values: CDR1 SGHDT, CDR2 YYEEEE. There are 17 residues in the CDR3. CDR3 nucleotides: TGTGCCAGCAGCTTGGAACCTAGCGGGGGGCATGGTGAGACCCAGTACTTC. Translated: CASSLEPSGGHGETQYF.

This clone showed up just a few times. The rearrangement joins TRBV9 to TRBJ2-5; D perhaps matches TRBD1 (6 bases). V lost 4 bases to trimming and J lost 5 bases, with 18 bases between them. CDR3 length: 15 residues. The germline V gene has CDR1 SGDLS and CDR2 YYNGEE. Here the CDR3 reads CASSPEDRYLETQYF. In DNA, the CDR3 is TGTGCCAGCAGCCCGGAAGACAGGTACCTCGAGACCCAGTACTTC.

V usage is TRBV9 and J usage is TRBJ1-1; no firm D call. The CDR3 is made up of 13 amino acids. Germline V gene sequence: CDR1 SGDLS, CDR2 YYNGEE. Trimming removed 1 base from V and 5 bases from J, with 9 bases in between. CDR3 sequence: CASSVFGVTEAFF. Written as DNA, the CDR3 is TGTGCCAGCAGCGTATTCGGGGTGACTGAAGCTTTCTTT.

In its sample, this clone was seen a few times. Within the sample, other DNA sequences also encode this same CDR3. The chain links TRBV5-8 to TRBJ2-7; the D gene is possibly TRBD2 (5 bases). CDR1 is SGHTS, CDR2 YDEGEE, per germline. The CDR3 has 13 amino acids. V gave up 0 bases and J gave up 4 bases, with 8 bases separating them. CDR3 loop: CASSLEGGYEQYF. CDR3 sequence (DNA): TGTGCCAGCAGCTTGGAAGGAGGTTACGAGCAGTACTTC.

This chain joins TRBV29-1 and TRBJ1-2; D remains unclear. Germline CDR1 SQVTM, CDR2 ANQGSEA. CDR3 length: 10 amino acids. The ends were cut back, 4 bases at V and 6 bases at J, with 6 bases in the middle. The CDR3, as DNA: TGCAGCGTTGTACCGGATGGCTACACCTTC. It yields the protein CSVVPDGYTF.

This chain links TRBV5-1 with TRBJ1-1; perhaps TRBD1 as D (5 bases). The germline V and J ends were trimmed by 7 bases and 5 bases, with 15 bases remaining between them. The CDR3 contains 13 residues. CDR1 is SGHRS, CDR2 YFSETQ, per germline. CDR3 protein: CASWGPGGTEAFF. As DNA, the CDR3 is TGCGCCAGCTGGGGACCCGGAGGGACTGAAGCTTTCTTT.

The chain carries TRBV7-2 and TRBJ1-2; 8 bases match TRBD1. From germline, CDR1 is SGHTA and CDR2 FQGNSA. CDR3 size: 15 residues. V lost 0 bases and J lost 3; bases outside the gene matches: 3. The CDR3 nucleotides read TGTGCCAGCAGCTTAGCGCAGACAGGGGACTATGGCTACACCTTC. Its translation is CASSLAQTGDYGYTF.

The chain recombines TRBV6-1 with TRBJ1-2, with TRBD1 matching 10 bases. The V and J ends lost 10 bases and 8 bases, in that order; junction bases with no gene match: 13. The CDR3 is made up of 14 amino acids. In germline, CDR1 is MNHNS, CDR2 SASEGT. In nucleotides, the CDR3 is TGTGCCACCCTAAGACAGGGGGCGATAATGGGCTACACCTTC. It yields the protein CATLRQGAIMGYTF.

This clone was detected many times. The CDR3 sequence: CASSRLSPPEAFF. The CDR3 DNA reads as TGTGCCAGCAGTCGCCTGAGCCCGCCTGAAGCTTTCTTT. The rearrangement links TRBV2 to TRBJ1-1; D not resolved. This CDR3 is 13 amino acids long. The germline V gene encodes CDR1 SNHLY and CDR2 FYNNEI. V lost 5 bases and J 6 bases, leaving 13 bases between the germline ends.

This sequence joins TRBV7-8 and TRBJ1-1; TRBD1 matches 10 bases. The CDR3 runs 16 residues. Germline values: CDR1 SGHVS, CDR2 FQNEAQ. The junction had 9 bases not matched to a gene; V was cut back by 4 bases and J by 4 bases. CDR3 sequence (DNA): TGTGCCAGCAGCTATGGGGACAGGGGCTTGATCACTGAAGCTTTCTTT. It specifies CASSYGDRGLITEAFF.

CDR3 DNA sequence: TGTGCCAGCAGCGACGGACTAGCGGGGGTCTACGAGCAGTACTTC. Its protein product is CASSDGLAGVYEQYF. V is TRBV7-6 and J is TRBJ2-7, with 13 nucleotides matching TRBD2. Germline V gene data show CDR1 as SGHVS and CDR2 as FNYEAQ. The length of the CDR3 is 15 residues. The V gene end was trimmed by 5 bases and the J gene end by 3 bases; junction bases not matched to a gene: 4.

Turning to this clone: The same CDR3 is also encoded by other DNA sequences in this sample. The rearrangement uses TRBV7-3 and TRBJ2-3; tentatively, D is TRBD2 (6 bases). There are 14 residues in the CDR3. Germline CDR1 SGHTA, CDR2 FQGTGA. Trimming removed 2 bases from V and 0 bases from J, with 6 bases in between. CDR3 residues: CASSLRGSTDTQYF. The DNA of the CDR3 is TGTGCCAGCAGCTTACGGGGGAGCACAGATACGCAGTATTTT.